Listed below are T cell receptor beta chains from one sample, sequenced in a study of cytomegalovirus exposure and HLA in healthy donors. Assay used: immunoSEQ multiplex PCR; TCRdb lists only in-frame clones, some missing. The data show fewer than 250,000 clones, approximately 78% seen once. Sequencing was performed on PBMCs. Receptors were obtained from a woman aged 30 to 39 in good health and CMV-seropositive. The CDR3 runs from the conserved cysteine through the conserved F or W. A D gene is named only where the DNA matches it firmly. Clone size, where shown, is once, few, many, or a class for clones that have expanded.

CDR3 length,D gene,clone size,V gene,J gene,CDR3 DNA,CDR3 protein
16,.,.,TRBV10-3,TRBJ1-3,TGTGCCATCAGTGAGTCGGGAGGGCACGGTGGAAACACCATATATTTT,CAISESGGHGGNTIYF
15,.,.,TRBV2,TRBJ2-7,TGTGCCAGCAAGATAGGGGCAGTACTAAGCTACGAGCAGTACTTC,CASKIGAVLSYEQYF
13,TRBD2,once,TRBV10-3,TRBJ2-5,TGTGCCATCAGGGGAGCGGGGGAAGAGACCCAGTACTTC,CAIRGAGEETQYF
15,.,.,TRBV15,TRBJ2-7,TGTGCCACCAGCAGAGATCCCGGACGGACTGACGAGCAGTACTTC,CATSRDPGRTDEQYF
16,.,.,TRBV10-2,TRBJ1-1,TGCGCCAGCAGTGAGTCTCCGGCGGGAGAAGGCACTGAAGCTTTCTTT,CASSESPAGEGTEAFF
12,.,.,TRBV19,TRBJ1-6,TGTGCCAGTAGTGTATCTAATTCACCCCTCCACTTT,CASSVSNSPLHF
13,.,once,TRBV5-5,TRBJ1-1,TGTGCCAGCAGCTTCGAGCTGAACACTGAAGCTTTCTTT,CASSFELNTEAFF
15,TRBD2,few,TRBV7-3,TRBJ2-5,TGTGCCAGCAGCTTACTAGCGGGATACGGAGAGACCCAGTACTTC,CASSLLAGYGETQYF
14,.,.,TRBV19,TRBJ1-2,TGTGCCAGTACCCCTCGCGGGCTATACTATGGCTACACCTTC,CASTPRGLYYGYTF
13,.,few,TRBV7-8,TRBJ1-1,TGTGCCAGCAGCTTCGCAGGGGTATCTGAAGCTTTCTTT,CASSFAGVSEAFF
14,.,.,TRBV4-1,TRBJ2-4,TGCGCCAGCAGCCTAACTAGCTTCCAAAACATTCAGTACTTC,CASSLTSFQNIQYF
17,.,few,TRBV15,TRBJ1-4,TGTGCCACCAGCAGAGGGTATCCTGGGGGGACTAATGAAAAACTGTTTTTT,CATSRGYPGGTNEKLFF
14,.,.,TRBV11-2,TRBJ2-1,TGTGCCAGCAGCTCGATTGCAGGGTACAATGAGCAGTTCTTC,CASSSIAGYNEQFF
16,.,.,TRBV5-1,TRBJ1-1,TGCGCCAGCAGCTTGGAAAGGGGGGGTGACAACACTGAAGCTTTCTTT,CASSLERGGDNTEAFF
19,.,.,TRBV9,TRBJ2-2,TGTGCCAGCAGCGTAGCTACGGGGACTCCGGGCCTTAACACCGGGGAGCTGTTTTTT,CASSVATGTPGLNTGELFF
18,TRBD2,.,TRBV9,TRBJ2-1,TGTGCCAGCAGCGTAGGCCTAGCGGGGGGGAGGTCCTACAATGAGCAGTTCTTC,CASSVGLAGGRSYNEQFF
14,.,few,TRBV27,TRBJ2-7,TGTGCCAGCAGTTCGTTAGTGCCGCCTCGCTTGCAGTACTTC,CASSSLVPPRLQYF
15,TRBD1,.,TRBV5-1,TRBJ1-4,TGCGCCAGCAGCATATCCGGGACAGGGGGCGAAAAACTGTTTTTT,CASSISGTGGEKLFF
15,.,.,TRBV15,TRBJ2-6,TGTGCCACCAGCAGAAACTTTGAGGGGGCCAACGTCCTGACTTTC,CATSRNFEGANVLTF
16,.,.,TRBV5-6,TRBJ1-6,TGTGCCAGCAGCTTGGTCGACAGCTCCTATAATTCACCCCTCCACTTT,CASSLVDSSYNSPLHF
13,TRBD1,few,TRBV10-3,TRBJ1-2,TGTGCCATCACGGGGACAGGGAGGAATGGCTACACCTTC,CAITGTGRNGYTF
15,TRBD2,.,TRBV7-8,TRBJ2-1,TGTGCCAGCAGCTTAGAAGGGACTAGCGGAGCTAAGCGGTTCTTC,CASSLEGTSGAKRFF
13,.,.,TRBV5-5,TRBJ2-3,TGTGCCAGCAGCTTGGAAGGGGCGGATACGCAGTATTTT,CASSLEGADTQYF
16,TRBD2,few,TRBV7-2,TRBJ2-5,TGTGCCAGCAGCTTAGCGCAGACGGGAGGTTCGGAGACCCAGTACTTC,CASSLAQTGGSETQYF
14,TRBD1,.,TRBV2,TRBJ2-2,TGTGCCAGCATGGACGACAGGGCGGCCGGGGAGCTGTTTTTT,CASMDDRAAGELFF
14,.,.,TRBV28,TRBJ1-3,TGTGCCAGCAGTTTATCTGGAGCTGGAAACACCATATATTTT,CASSLSGAGNTIYF
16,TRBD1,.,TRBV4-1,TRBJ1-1,TGCGCCAGCAGCCAAGAACCCAGGGGGGCGAACACTGAAGCTTTCTTT,CASSQEPRGANTEAFF
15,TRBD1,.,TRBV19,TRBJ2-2,TGTGCCAGTAGTACGGACAGGGGGAACACCGGGGAGCTGTTTTTT,CASSTDRGNTGELFF
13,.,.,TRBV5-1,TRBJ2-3,TGCGCCAGCAGCTTAAATCTCGCGGATACGCAGTATTTT,CASSLNLADTQYF
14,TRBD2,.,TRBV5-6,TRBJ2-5,TGTGCCAGCAGCTACCCGGGGGGAGGAGAGACCCAGTACTTC,CASSYPGGGETQYF
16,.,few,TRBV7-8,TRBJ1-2,TGTGCCAGCAGCTTTCCGGGACACTATGCTAACTATGGCTACACCTTC,CASSFPGHYANYGYTF
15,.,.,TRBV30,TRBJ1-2,TGTGCCTGGAGTGATATAAGGGAGCCCAACTATGGCTACACCTTC,CAWSDIREPNYGYTF
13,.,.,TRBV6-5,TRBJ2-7,TGTGCCAGCAGCGTCGACAGCTCCTACGAGCAGTACTTC,CASSVDSSYEQYF
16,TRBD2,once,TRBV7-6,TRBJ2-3,TGTGCCAGCAGCTTGAGGCCGGGAGGGCCGTCAGATACGCAGTATTTT,CASSLRPGGPSDTQYF
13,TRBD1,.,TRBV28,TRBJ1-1,TGTGCCAGCAGTTTAGACAGGGCAACTGAAGCTTTCTTT,CASSLDRATEAFF
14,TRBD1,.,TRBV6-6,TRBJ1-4,TGTGCCAGCAGTTTGGGACAGGGTCATGAAAAACTGTTTTTT,CASSLGQGHEKLFF
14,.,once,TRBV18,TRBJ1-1,TGTGCCAGCTCACCAAGAGGGGGAAGCACTGAAGCTTTCTTT,CASSPRGGSTEAFF
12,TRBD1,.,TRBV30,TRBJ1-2,TGTGCCTGGAGCGCAGGGGGTGATGGCTACACCTTC,CAWSAGGDGYTF
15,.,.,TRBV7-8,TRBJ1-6,TGTGCCAGCAGCTTAAATGCAGATTATAATTCACCCCTCCACTTT,CASSLNADYNSPLHF
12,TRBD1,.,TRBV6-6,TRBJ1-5,TGTGCCAGCCGGGACAGGGATCAGCCCCAGCATTTT,CASRDRDQPQHF
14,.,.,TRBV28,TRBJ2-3,TGTGCCAGCAGCCATGAGGGGAGGACAGATACGCAGTATTTT,CASSHEGRTDTQYF
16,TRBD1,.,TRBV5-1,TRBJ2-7,TGCGCCAGCAGCTTGGGTGACAGGGGACGGGCCGGGGAGCAGTACTTC,CASSLGDRGRAGEQYF
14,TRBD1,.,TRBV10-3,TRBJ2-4,TGTGCCATCAGTGAGTCTACGGCGACAGGGGATCAGTACTTC,CAISESTATGDQYF
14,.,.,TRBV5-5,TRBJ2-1,TGTGCCAGCAGCTTCACCGGGACCTACAATGAGCAGTTCTTC,CASSFTGTYNEQFF
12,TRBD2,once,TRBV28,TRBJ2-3,TGTGCCAGCAGCCAGGGACTAGGGACGCAGTATTTT,CASSQGLGTQYF
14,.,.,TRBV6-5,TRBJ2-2,TGTGCCAGCAGAACCGGGACTGAGCCGTGGGAGCTGTTTTTT,CASRTGTEPWELFF
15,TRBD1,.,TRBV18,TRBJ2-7,TGTGCCAGCTCACCCAGCTCCGGGACAGGGTACGAGCAGTACTTC,CASSPSSGTGYEQYF
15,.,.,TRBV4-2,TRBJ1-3,TGTGCCAGCAGCCAAGAGCGGGTATCTGGAAACACCATATATTTT,CASSQERVSGNTIYF
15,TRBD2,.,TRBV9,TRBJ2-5,TGTGCCAGCAGCGGCAGCGGGGGGGCCGGTGAGACCCAGTACTTC,CASSGSGGAGETQYF
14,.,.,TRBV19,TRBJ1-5,TGTGCCAGTAGTATCGGGGGTTACGATCAGCCCCAGCATTTT,CASSIGGYDQPQHF
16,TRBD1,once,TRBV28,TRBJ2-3,TGTGCCAGCAGTTCCCCGGGACAGGGGGCTAGAGATACGCAGTATTTT,CASSSPGQGARDTQYF
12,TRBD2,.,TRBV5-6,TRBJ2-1,TGTGCCAGCAGCTTAAGCGGGGGGGTTAAGTTCTTC,CASSLSGGVKFF
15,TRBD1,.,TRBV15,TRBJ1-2,TGTGCCACCAGCTCCCGGACAGGGATTCTTCGCGGCTACACCTTC,CATSSRTGILRGYTF
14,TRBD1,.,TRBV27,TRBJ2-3,TGTGCCAGCCGCCAGGGGGCAGATCCCGATACGCAGTATTTT,CASRQGADPDTQYF
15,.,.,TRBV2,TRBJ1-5,TGTGCCAGCAGTGAAGGGGGGGTAGGGAATCAGCCCCAGCATTTT,CASSEGGVGNQPQHF
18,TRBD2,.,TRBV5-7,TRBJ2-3,TGTGCCAGCAGCTTGGTACTAGCGGGGGACTCTAGCACAGATACGCAGTATTTT,CASSLVLAGDSSTDTQYF
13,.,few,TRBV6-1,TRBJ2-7,TGTGCCATCGAGCGACAGGCAACCTACGAGCAGTACTTC,CAIERQATYEQYF
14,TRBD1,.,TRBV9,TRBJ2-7,TGTGCCAGCAGCGTAGGGGGACAGGGTTTCGAGCAGTACTTC,CASSVGGQGFEQYF
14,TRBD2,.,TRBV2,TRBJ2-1,TGTGCCAGCAGTCCCGGGACTAGCGGCAATGAGCAGTTCTTC,CASSPGTSGNEQFF